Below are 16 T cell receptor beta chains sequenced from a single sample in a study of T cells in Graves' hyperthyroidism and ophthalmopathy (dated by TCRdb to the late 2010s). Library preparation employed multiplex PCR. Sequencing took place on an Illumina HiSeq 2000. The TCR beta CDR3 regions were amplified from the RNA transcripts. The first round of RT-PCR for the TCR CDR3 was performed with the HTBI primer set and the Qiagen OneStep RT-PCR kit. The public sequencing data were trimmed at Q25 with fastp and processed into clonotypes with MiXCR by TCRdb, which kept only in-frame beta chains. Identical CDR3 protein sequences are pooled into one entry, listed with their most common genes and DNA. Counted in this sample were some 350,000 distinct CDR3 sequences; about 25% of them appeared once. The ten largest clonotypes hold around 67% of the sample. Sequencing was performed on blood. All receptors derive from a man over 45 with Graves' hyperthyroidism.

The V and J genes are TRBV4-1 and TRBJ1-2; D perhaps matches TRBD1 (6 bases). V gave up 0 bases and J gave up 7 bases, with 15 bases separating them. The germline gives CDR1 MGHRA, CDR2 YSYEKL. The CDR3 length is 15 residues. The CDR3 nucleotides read TGCGCCAGCAGCCAAGATTTCGTGGGGGGCTCTGGCTACACCTTC. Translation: CASSQDFVGGSGYTF.

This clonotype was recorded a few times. The chain's CDR3 is CASMGPTYGYTF. Written as DNA, the CDR3 is TGTGCCAGCATGGGCCCGACCTATGGCTACACCTTC. V is TRBV6-1 and J is TRBJ1-2; no reliable D call. This CDR3 region has 12 residues. V gave up 7 bases and J gave up 4 bases, with 10 bases separating them. Germline assignment: CDR1 MNHNS and CDR2 SASEGT.

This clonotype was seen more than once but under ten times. The DNA for the CDR3 is TGTGCCAGCAGCTTTGGTAGCGGGAGTATACCAGATACGCAGTATTTT. The encoded protein is CASSFGSGSIPDTQYF. The rearrangement joins TRBV13 to TRBJ2-3; 9 positions match TRBD2. The length of the CDR3 is 16 residues. The germline V gene has CDR1 PRHDT and CDR2 FYEKMQ (reference sequence). The V gene end was trimmed by 3 bases and the J gene end by 4 bases; junction bases not matched to a gene: 8.

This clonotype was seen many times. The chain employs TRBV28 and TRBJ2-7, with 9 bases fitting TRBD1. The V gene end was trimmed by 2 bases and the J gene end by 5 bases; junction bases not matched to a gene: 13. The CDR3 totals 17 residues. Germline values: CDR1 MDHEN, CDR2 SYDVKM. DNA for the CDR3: TGTGCCAGCAGTTTACCCCTGCTGCCCGGACAGGGGAACGAGCAGTACTTC. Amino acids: CASSLPLLPGQGNEQYF.

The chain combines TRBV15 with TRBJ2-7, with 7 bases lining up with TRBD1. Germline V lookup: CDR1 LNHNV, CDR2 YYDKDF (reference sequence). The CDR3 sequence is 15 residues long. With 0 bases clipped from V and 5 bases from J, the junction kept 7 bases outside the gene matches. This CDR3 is CATSREDKGADEQYF. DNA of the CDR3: TGTGCCACCAGCAGAGAAGATAAGGGGGCCGACGAGCAGTACTTC.

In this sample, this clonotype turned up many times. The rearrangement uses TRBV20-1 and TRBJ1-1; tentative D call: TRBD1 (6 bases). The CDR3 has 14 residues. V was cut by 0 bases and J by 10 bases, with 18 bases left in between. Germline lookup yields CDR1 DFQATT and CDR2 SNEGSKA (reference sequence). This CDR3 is CSARDTHRVGLAFF. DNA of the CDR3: TGCAGTGCTAGAGATACCCACAGGGTTGGGCTAGCTTTCTTT.

Here the CDR3 reads CASSIETSGSKTQYF. The DNA of the CDR3 is TGTGCCAGTAGTATAGAGACTAGCGGGAGTAAGACCCAGTACTTC. This chain uses TRBV19 with TRBJ2-5; 12 bases fit TRBD2. V gave up 0 bases and J gave up 6 bases; unmatched junction bases: 2. CDR1 is LNHDA and CDR2 is SQIVND in the germline V gene (reference sequence). The CDR3 is 15 residues long. Supplemented by reference TRBV19 and TRBJ2-5, the full variable domain reads DGGITQSPKYLFRKEGQNVTLSCEQNLNHDAMYWYRQDPGQGLRLIYYSQIVNDFQKGDIAEGYSVSREKKESFPLTVTSAQKNPTAFYLCASSIETSGSKTQYFGPGTRLLVL.

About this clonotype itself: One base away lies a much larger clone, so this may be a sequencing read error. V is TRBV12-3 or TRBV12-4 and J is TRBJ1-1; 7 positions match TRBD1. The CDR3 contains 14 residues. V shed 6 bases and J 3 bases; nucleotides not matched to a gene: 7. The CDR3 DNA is TGTGCCAGCAGCAAACAGGGGACGTACACTGAAGCTTTCTTT. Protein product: CASSKQGTYTEAFF.

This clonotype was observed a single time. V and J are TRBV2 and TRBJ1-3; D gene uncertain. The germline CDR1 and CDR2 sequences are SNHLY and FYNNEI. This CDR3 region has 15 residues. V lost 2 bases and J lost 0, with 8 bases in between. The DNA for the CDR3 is TGTGCCAGCAGTGAAAGCAGCTACTCTGGAAACACCATATATTTT. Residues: CASSESSYSGNTIYF. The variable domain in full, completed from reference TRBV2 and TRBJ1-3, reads EPEVTQTPSHQVTQMGQEVILRCVPISNHLYFYWYRQILGQKVEFLVSFYNNEISEKSEIFDDQFSVERPDGSNFTLKIRSTKLEDSAMYFCASSESSYSGNTIYFGEGSWLTVV.

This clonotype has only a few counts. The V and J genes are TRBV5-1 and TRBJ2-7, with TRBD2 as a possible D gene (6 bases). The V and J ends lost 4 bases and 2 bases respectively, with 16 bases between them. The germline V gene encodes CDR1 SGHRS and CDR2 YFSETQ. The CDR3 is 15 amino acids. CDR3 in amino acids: CASSPDLAAPYEQYF. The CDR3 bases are TGCGCCAGCAGCCCGGACTTAGCGGCCCCCTACGAGCAGTACTTC.

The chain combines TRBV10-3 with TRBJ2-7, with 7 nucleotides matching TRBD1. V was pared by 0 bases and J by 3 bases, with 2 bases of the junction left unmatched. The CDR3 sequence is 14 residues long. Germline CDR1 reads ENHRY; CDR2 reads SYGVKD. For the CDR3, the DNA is TGTGCCATCAGTGAGTCGGCAGGGGGCTACGAGCAGTACTTC. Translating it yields CAISESAGGYEQYF.

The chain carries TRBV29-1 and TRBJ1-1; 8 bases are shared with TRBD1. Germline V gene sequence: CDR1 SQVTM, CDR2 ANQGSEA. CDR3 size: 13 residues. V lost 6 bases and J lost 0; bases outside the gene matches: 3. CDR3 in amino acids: CSVNRGVNTEAFF. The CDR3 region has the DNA TGCAGCGTGAACAGGGGGGTGAACACTGAAGCTTTCTTT. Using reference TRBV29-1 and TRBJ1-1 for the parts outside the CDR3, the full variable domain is SAVISQKPSRDICQRGTSLTIQCQVDSQVTMMFWYRQQPGQSLTLIATANQGSEATYESGFVIDKFPISRPNLTFSTLTVSNMSPEDSSIYLCSVNRGVNTEAFFGQGTRLTVV.

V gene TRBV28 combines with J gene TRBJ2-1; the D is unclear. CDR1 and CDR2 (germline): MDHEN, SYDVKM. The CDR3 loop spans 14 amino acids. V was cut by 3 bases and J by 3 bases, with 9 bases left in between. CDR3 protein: CASSFSPHYNEQFF. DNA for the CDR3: TGTGCCAGCAGTTTCTCCCCCCACTACAATGAGCAGTTCTTC.

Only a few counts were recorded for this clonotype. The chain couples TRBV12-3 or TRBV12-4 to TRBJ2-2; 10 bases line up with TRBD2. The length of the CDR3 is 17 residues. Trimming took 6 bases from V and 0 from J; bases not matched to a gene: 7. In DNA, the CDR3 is TGTGCCAGCAGCCGGACGGGACTAGCGTCGAACACCGGGGAGCTGTTTTTT. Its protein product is CASSRTGLASNTGELFF.

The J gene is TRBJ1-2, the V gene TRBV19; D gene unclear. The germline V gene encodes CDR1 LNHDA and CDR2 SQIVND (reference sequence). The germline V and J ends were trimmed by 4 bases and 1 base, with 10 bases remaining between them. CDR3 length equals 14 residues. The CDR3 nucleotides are TGTGCCAGTAGTACGTACGTCGGTAACTATGGCTACACCTTC. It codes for CASSTYVGNYGYTF.

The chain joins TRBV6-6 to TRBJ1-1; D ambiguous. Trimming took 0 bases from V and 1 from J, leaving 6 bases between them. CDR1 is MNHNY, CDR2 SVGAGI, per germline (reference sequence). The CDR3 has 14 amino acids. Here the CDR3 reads CASSYSAGNTEAFF. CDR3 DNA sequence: TGTGCCAGCAGTTACTCGGCAGGGAACACTGAAGCTTTCTTT.